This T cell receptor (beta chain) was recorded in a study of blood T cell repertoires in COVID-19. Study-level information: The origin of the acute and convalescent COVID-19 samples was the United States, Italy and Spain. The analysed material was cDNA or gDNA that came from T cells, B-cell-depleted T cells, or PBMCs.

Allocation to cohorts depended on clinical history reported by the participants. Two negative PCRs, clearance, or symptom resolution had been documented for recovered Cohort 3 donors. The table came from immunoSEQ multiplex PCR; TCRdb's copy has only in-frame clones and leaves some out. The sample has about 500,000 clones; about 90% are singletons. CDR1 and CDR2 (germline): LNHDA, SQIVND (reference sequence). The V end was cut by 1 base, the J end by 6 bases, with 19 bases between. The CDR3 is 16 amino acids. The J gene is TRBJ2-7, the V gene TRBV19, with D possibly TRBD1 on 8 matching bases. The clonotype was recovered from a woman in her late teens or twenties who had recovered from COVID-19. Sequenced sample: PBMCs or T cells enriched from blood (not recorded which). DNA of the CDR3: TGTGCCAGTAGTATAGTTGGGGAGGGACAGGACCTCGAGCAGTACTTC. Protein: CASSIVGEGQDLEQYF.